This T cell receptor beta chain came from a study of blood T cell repertoires in COVID-19. Turning to the study itself: In each case, the material was cDNA or gDNA derived from T cells, B-cell-depleted T cells, or PBMCs.

Per the germline V gene, CDR1 is SEHNR and CDR2 is FQNEAQ (reference sequence). V lost 1 base, J lost 3 bases, and 9 bases stayed unmatched. The CDR3 contains 16 residues. In the original workflow: Estimated nucleated cell counts came from reference gene primer amplification. Libraries were prepared by immunoSEQ multiplex PCR; TCRdb keeps only in-frame clonotypes and omits some of them. V and J calls and clone size are given by that table; D and trimming were obtained from the DNA. The sample has about 210,000 clones; about 80% are singletons. Followed longitudinally, the Seattle patients had been enrolled during active infection. This clone has just a few counts.

The chain is built from TRBV7-9 and TRBJ2-7; TRBD1 aligns across 7 bases. The clonotype comes from a woman aged 55-70 years with COVID-19, enrolled during active disease. The sequenced sample consisted of peripheral blood. The CDR3 sequence: CASSLVTGSPYYEQYF. The CDR3 nucleotides read TGTGCCAGCAGCTTAGTGACAGGGTCCCCCTACTACGAGCAGTACTTC.